What follows describes a single T cell receptor (beta chain). Its antigen is currently unknown. The assay was immunoSEQ multiplex PCR, and TCRdb's table has in-frame clones only and misses some. Of approximately 700,000 clones listed, more than 70% are singletons. CDR3 length: 16 residues. After removal of 4 bases from V and 4 bases from J, the junction contained 12 bases not matched to a gene. Germline V CDR1 and CDR2: SEHNR, FQNEAQ (reference sequence). This entry belongs to a study of shared clonotypes between healthy human individuals. Study results and caveats: Sorted-subset samples were not fully sequenced, rarefaction indicated.

Sequencing was performed on memory CD4+ T cells sorted from blood. Subset denoted: CD45RA-negative fraction. This receptor was taken from a woman aged 25 to 39 in good health. The rearrangement joins TRBV7-9 to TRBJ2-7; TRBD2 aligns across 8 bases. CDR3 in DNA: TGTGCCAGCAGCTCAGCCGGGAGGGCCTCGGGTTACGAGCAGTACTTC. Residues: CASSSAGRASGYEQYF.